This T cell receptor (beta chain) came from a study of cytomegalovirus exposure and HLA in healthy donors. The primer mix had 60 Vbeta and 13 Jbeta primers. Here immunoSEQ multiplex PCR was the method, and the copy in TCRdb shows in-frame clones only, minus some. This sample contains about 120,000 clones. The sequence came from a man between 18 and 35 years old in good health and CMV-seronegative. Material: PBMCs.

CDR3 in DNA: TGCGCCAGCAGCTACAGTCCTACAGGGAGGGGTTTAAATGGCTACACCTTC. The encoded protein is CASSYSPTGRGLNGYTF. The gene calls are TRBV5-1 and TRBJ1-2; possible D gene TRBD1, 6 bases. The germline V gene encodes CDR1 SGHRS and CDR2 YFSETQ. Between the trimmed V and J ends, which lost 3 bases and 6 bases, there was a span of 24 bases. The CDR3 extends over 17 amino acids.